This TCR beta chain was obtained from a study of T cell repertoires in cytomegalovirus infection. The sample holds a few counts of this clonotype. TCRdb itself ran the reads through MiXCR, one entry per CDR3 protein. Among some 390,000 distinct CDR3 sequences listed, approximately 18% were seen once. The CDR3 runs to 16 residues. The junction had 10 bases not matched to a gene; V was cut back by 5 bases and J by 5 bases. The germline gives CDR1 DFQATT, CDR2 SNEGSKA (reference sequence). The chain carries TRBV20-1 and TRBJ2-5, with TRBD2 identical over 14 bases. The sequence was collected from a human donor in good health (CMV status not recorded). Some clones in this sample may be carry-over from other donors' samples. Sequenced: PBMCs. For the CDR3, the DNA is TGCAGTGCTGAGCCCCAGGGACTAGCGGGGGTGGAGACCCAGTACTTC. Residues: CSAEPQGLAGVETQYF.